The present entry profiles one TCR beta chain with its context. The sample is drawn from a study of T-cell memory formation after mild COVID-19. As for the study in general: In these data, TCR clusters were largely donor specific.

TCRdb ran MiXCR on the 5' RACE reads and lists one entry per CDR3 protein. The sample lists roughly 310,000 distinct CDR3 sequences, about 16% occurring once. This CDR3 has 17 residues. Per the germline V gene, CDR1 is DFQATT and CDR2 is SNEGSKA (reference sequence). After removal of 0 bases from V and 0 bases from J, the junction contained 7 bases not matched to a gene. The sample taken for sequencing was PBMCs or a T cell subset sorted from them (not recorded which). This TCR was sampled from a man between 18 and 35 years old who had mild COVID-19 (a few samples of this study predate the infection). Cell type and time point are not known. V and J are TRBV20-1 and TRBJ2-4; 8 positions match TRBD1. The CDR3 here is CSARDGWTGLAKNIQYF. The CDR3 bases are TGCAGTGCTAGAGATGGATGGACAGGGTTAGCCAAAAACATTCAGTACTTC.